A selection of T cell receptor beta chains follows, all from one sample in a study of tumor and adjacent non-tumor tissue in lung cancer. MiXCR, applied by TCRdb to the multiplex PCR reads, yields one record per CDR3 protein. The data show fewer than 120,000 distinct CDR3 sequences, with 75% to 90% seen just once and 20% to 25% held by the top ten. Sequencing was performed on lung tumor tissue. These receptors all come from a man between 65 and 80 years old with non-small cell lung cancer. The CDR3 runs from the conserved cysteine through the conserved F or W. D genes are given only for firm matches. Where a row states a size, it is once, few, many or the class of an expanded clone; other rows omit it.

16 TRBJ1-1 - - TRBV6-2/TRBV6-3 CASSSATRIRGTEAFF TGCGCCAGCAGTTCGGCGACTCGCATAAGGGGAACTGAAGCTTTCTTT
13 TRBJ2-3 - - TRBV11-2 CARSPWSIDTQYF TGTGCCAGAAGCCCCTGGAGCATAGATACGCAGTATTTT
15 TRBJ2-7 - - TRBV5-1 CASSPISGTAVEQHF TGCGCCAGCAGCCCGATTTCCGGGACGGCAGTCGAGCAGCACTTC
15 TRBJ2-3 - TRBD2 TRBV4-2 CASIQEREDRDTQYF TGTGCCAGCATCCAAGAACGGGAGGACCGTGATACGCAGTATTTT
15 TRBJ2-3 - - TRBV6-6 CARTSRESSSDTQYF TGTGCCAGGACCAGCCGGGAGTCTAGCTCAGATACGCAGTATTTT
13 TRBJ2-3 - - TRBV11-2 CSTSSRSIDTQYF TGTTCCACGTCTAGTCGGAGCATAGATACGCAATATTTT
15 TRBJ2-1 - TRBD2 TRBV5-1 CISSYAGLGVGEQFF TGCATCAGCAGCTATGCAGGACTAGGGGTCGGTGAGCAGTTCTTC
16 TRBJ1-1 - TRBD1 TRBV11-3 CASSLMTGWMNTETFF TGTGCCAGCAGCTTAATGACAGGGTGGATGAATACTGAAACTTTCTTT
16 TRBJ1-5 - - TRBV6-1 CACSDIGAGTNQPEHF TGTGCCTGCAGTGATATCGGGGCAGGGACCAATCAGCCCGAGCATTTT
14 TRBJ1-4 - - TRBV4-2 CASSHTGNNEKLFF TGTGCTAGCAGCCACACAGGGAATAATGAAAAACTGTTTTTT
17 TRBJ2-6 - - TRBV11-2 CASTLGLTNPGVNVLTF TGTGCCAGCACCTTGGGGTTGACTAACCCTGGGGTCAACGTCCTGACTTTC
14 TRBJ1-2 - - TRBV4-1 CDISQVRGIYGYTF TGCGACATCAGCCAAGTGAGGGGAATCTATGGCTACACCTTC
15 TRBJ2-5 - - TRBV5-6 CASSFNGGGGETQYF TGTGCCAGCAGCTTTAACGGGGGTGGCGGAGAGACGCAGTACTTC
15 TRBJ2-3 once - TRBV7-3 CASNITGLMLDTQYF TGTGCCAGCAACATAACGGGTTTGATGCTAGATACGCAGTATTTT
15 TRBJ2-1 - - TRBV6-2/TRBV6-3 CSSSPGVCNTNEQFF TGTTCCAGCAGTCCGGGAGTATGCAATACCAATGAGCAGTTCTTC
15 TRBJ1-6 - - TRBV6-1 CASRGGSRYNSHLHF TGTGCCAGCAGGGGGGGCAGCCGCTATAATTCACACCTCCACTTT
15 TRBJ1-2 - - TRBV10-3 CAISGRDWADYGYTF TGTGCCATCAGTGGCCGGGACTGGGCCGACTACGGCTACACCTTC
16 TRBJ2-2 - TRBD2 TRBV12-3/TRBV12-4 CASSLAGGQSTGELLF TGTGCCAGCAGTCTCGCGGGGGGGCAAAGTACCGGGGAGCTGTTATTT
16 TRBJ2-7 - TRBD2 TRBV6-5 CANSFSTGTSAREQYF TGTGCCAACAGTTTCTCTACCGGGACTAGCGCTCGCGAGCAGTACTTC
16 TRBJ2-7 - TRBD2 TRBV6-5 CAGSPAGARETYEQYF TGTGCCGGCAGTCCTGCGGGAGCGAGGGAAACCTACGAGCAGTATTTC
13 TRBJ1-2 few TRBD1 TRBV19 CASSRRDRVGYTF TGTGCCAGTAGTCGGAGGGACAGGGTTGGCTACACCTTC
14 TRBJ2-1 - - TRBV11-1 CTSSQQPARGAQFF TGTACCAGCAGCCAACAGCCGGCGAGAGGTGCCCAGTTCTTC
13 TRBJ1-5 - - TRBV10-2 CTSSERSNQSQHF TGCACCAGCAGTGAACGTTCCAATCAGTCCCAGCATTTT
15 TRBJ1-1 - - TRBV5-6 CASSETGLSNTDAFF TGTGCCAGCAGCGAGACAGGTTTGTCGAACACTGATGCTTTCTTT
17 TRBJ2-1 - TRBD2 TRBV12-3/TRBV12-4 CANSLGSGGRLYNEQFF TGTGCCAACAGTTTGGGTAGCGGGGGTCGCCTCTACAATGAGCAGTTCTTC
15 TRBJ1-2 many - TRBV7-9 CASSLDAPSPYGYTF TGTGCCAGCAGCTTAGATGCGCCTTCACCCTATGGCTACACCTTC
14 TRBJ1-1 once - TRBV11-2 CVSSLMGPLSEAFF TGTGTAAGCAGCCTTATGGGACCCCTTAGTGAAGCTTTCTTT
15 TRBJ2-3 - - TRBV11-3 CASSPRHGATDRQYF TGTGCCAGTAGCCCAAGACATGGAGCCACAGATAGGCAGTATTTT
15 TRBJ2-7 many - TRBV28 CASSHAALGVYEQYF TGTGCCAGCAGCCACGCTGCCTTAGGAGTCTACGAGCAGTACTTC
14 TRBJ1-5 - - TRBV30 CAQSIPGDNQPQHF TGTGCCCAGAGTATACCCGGGGACAATCAGCCCCAGCATTTT
13 TRBJ2-7 - - TRBV6-6 CASNTGSRNEQYF TGTGCCAGCAATACCGGGTCCCGGAATGAGCAGTACTTC
16 TRBJ2-2 - - TRBV10-3 CANTGRAAPGTGELFF TGTGCCAACACTGGGCGGGCTGCCCCGGGTACCGGGGAGCTATTTTTT
15 TRBJ2-1 - - TRBV11-3 CATTLAGEGPNEQFF TGTGCCACCACCTTAGCAGGGGAGGGTCCGAATGAGCAGTTCTTC
11 TRBJ1-1 few - TRBV3-1 CASQGYTEAFF TGTGCCAGCCAGGGGTACACTGAGGCTTTCTTT
15 TRBJ1-1 once - TRBV29-1 CSVVEFGGMNTGAFF TGCAGCGTTGTTGAATTCGGGGGGATGAACACTGGAGCTTTCTTT
18 TRBJ2-1 - TRBD2 TRBV19 CASSIRAERELTFNEQFF TGTGCCAGTAGTATCCGGGCGGAGCGGGAGTTAACTTTCAATGAGCAGTTCTTC
17 TRBJ1-5 - - TRBV6-2/TRBV6-3 CASSSLGGPISNKPQHF TGTGCCAGCAGTTCTCTGGGGGGTCCCATTAGCAATAAGCCCCAGCATTTT
13 TRBJ2-3 - - TRBV7-6 CVSSPQVTDTQYF TGTGTCAGCAGCCCCCAGGTTACAGATACGCAGTATTTT
15 TRBJ1-6 - TRBD1 TRBV5-4 CASSRTGDHNSPLYF TGCGCCAGCAGCCGAACAGGGGATCATAATTCACCCCTCTACTTT
13 TRBJ2-3 - - TRBV11-2 CATSGLSTHTQYF TGTGCCACGTCTGGTCTGAGTACACATACGCAGTATTTT